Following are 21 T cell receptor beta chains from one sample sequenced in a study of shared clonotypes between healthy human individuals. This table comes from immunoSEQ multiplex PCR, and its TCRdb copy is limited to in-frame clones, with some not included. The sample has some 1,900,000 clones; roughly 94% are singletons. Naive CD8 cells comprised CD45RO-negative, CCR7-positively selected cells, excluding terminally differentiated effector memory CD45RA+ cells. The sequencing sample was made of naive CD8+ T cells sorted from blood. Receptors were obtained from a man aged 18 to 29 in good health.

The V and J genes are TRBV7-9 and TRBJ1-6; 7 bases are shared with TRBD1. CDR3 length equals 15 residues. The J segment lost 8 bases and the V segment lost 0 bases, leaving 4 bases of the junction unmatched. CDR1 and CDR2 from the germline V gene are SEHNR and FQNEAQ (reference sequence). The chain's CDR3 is CASSLATGEHSPLHF. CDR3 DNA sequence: TGTGCCAGCAGCTTAGCCACAGGGGAACATTCACCCCTCCACTTT.

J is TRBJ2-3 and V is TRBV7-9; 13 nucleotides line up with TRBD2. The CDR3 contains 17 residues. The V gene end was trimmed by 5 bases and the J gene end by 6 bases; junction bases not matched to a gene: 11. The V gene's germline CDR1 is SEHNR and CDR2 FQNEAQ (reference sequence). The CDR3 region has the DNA TGTGCCAGCAGCCATAGCGGACTAGCGGGAGCCGGGGATACGCAGTATTTT. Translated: CASSHSGLAGAGDTQYF.

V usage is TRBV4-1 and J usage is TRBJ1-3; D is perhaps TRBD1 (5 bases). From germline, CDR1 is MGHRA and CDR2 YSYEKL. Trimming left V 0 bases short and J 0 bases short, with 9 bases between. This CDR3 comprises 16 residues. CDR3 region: CASSQDRQYSGNTIYF. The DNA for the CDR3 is TGCGCCAGCAGCCAAGATAGACAGTACTCTGGAAACACCATATATTTT.

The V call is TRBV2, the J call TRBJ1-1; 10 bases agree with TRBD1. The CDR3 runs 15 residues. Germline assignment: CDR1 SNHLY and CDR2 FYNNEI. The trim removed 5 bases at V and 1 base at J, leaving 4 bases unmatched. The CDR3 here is CASSPRQGANTEAFF. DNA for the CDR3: TGTGCCAGCAGTCCTAGACAGGGGGCGAACACTGAAGCTTTCTTT.

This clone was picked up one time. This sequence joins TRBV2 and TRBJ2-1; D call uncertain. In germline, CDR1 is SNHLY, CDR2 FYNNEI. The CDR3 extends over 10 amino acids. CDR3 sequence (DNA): TGTGCGTCCGATTACAATGAGCAGTTCTTC. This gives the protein CASDYNEQFF.

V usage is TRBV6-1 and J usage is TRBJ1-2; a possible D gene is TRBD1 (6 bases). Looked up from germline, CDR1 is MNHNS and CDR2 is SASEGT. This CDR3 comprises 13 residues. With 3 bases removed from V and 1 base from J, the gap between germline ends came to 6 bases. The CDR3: CASSEDSNYGYTF. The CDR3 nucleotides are TGTGCCAGCAGTGAGGACAGTAACTATGGCTACACCTTC.

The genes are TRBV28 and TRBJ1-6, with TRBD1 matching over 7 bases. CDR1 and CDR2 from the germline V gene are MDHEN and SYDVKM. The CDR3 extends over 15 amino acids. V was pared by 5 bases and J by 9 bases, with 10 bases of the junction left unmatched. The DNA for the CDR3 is TGTGCCAGCAGTCCCATACAGGGGAGTGTTTCACCCCTCCACTTT. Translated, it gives CASSPIQGSVSPLHF.

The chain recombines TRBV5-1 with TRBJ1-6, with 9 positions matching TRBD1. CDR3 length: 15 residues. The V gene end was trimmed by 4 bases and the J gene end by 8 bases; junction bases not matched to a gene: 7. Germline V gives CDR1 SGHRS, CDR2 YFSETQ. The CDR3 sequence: CASSLAGQGDSPLHF. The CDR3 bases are TGCGCCAGCAGCCTTGCGGGACAGGGAGATTCACCCCTCCACTTT.

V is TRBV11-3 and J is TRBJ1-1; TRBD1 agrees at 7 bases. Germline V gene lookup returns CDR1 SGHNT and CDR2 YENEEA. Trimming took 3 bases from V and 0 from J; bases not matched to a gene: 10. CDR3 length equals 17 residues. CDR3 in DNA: TGTGCCAGCAGCTTGGCCCCGGGACAGAAGATGAACACTGAAGCTTTCTTT. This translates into CASSLAPGQKMNTEAFF.

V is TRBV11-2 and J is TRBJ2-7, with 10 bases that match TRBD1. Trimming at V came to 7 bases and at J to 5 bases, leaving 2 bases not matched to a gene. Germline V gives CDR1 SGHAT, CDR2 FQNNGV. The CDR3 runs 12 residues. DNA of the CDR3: TGTGCCAGCACCGGACAGGGGGACGAGCAGTACTTC. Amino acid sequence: CASTGQGDEQYF.

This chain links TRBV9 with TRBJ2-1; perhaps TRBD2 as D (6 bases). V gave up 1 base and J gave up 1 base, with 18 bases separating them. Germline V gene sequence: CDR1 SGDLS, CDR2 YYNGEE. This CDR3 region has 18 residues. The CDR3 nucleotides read TGTGCCAGCAGCGTAAGGGCTACCGGGACTCCTTCCTACAATGAGCAGTTCTTC. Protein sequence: CASSVRATGTPSYNEQFF. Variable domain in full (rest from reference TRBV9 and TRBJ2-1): DSGVTQTPKHLITATGQRVTLRCSPRSGDLSVYWYQQSLDQGLQFLIQYYNGEERAKGNILERFSAQQFPDLHSELNLSSLELGDSALYFCASSVRATGTPSYNEQFFGPGTRLTVL.

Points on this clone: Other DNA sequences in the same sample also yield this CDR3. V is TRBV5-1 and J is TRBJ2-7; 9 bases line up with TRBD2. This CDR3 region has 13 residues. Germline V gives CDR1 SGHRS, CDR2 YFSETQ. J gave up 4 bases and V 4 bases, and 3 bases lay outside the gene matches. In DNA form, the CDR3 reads TGCGCCAGCAGCCCGGGACTAGCTTACGAGCAGTACTTC. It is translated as CASSPGLAYEQYF.

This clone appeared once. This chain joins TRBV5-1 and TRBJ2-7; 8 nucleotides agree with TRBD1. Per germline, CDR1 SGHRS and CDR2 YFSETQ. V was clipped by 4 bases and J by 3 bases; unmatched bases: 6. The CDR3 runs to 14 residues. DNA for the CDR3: TGCGCCAGCAGCCCCGTGACAGGGGACTACGAGCAGTACTTC. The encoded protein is CASSPVTGDYEQYF. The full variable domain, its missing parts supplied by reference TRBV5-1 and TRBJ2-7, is KAGVTQTPRYLIKTRGQQVTLSCSPISGHRSVSWYQQTPGQGLQFLFEYFSETQRNKGNFPGRFSGRQFSNSRSEMNVSTLELGDSALYLCASSPVTGDYEQYFGPGTRLTVT.

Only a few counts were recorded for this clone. CDR3: CASSIDLETTGTGELFF. The CDR3 DNA sequence: TGTGCCAGTAGTATAGATCTCGAGACAACGGGCACCGGGGAGCTGTTTTTT. The chain joins TRBV19 to TRBJ2-2; D uncertain. CDR3 length equals 17 residues. The V gene lost 0 bases and the J gene lost 4 bases, with 15 bases spanning the gap. CDR1 LNHDA and CDR2 SQIVND come from the germline V gene (reference sequence). The full variable domain, completed using reference TRBV19 and TRBJ2-2, is DGGITQSPKYLFRKEGQNVTLSCEQNLNHDAMYWYRQDPGQGLRLIYYSQIVNDFQKGDIAEGYSVSREKKESFPLTVTSAQKNPTAFYLCASSIDLETTGTGELFFGEGSRLTVL.

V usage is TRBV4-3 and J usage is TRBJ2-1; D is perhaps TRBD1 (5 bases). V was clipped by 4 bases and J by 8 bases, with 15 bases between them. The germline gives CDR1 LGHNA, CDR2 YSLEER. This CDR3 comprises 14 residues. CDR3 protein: CASSLELVGDEQFF. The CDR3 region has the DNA TGCGCCAGCAGCCTCGAACTTGTAGGGGATGAGCAGTTCTTC.

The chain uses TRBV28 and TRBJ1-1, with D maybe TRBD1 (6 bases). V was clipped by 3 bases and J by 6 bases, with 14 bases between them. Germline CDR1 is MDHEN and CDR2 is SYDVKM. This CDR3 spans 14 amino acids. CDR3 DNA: TGTGCCAGCAGTTTCGTAGGGGGGGAGGCTGAAGCTTTCTTT. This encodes CASSFVGGEAEAFF.

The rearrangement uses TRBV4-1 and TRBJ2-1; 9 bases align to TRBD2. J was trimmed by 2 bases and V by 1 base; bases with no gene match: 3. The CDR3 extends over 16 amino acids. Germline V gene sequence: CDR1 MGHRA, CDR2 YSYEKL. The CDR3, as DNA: TGCGCCAGCAGCCAAGTGGCGGGGGGGACCTACAATGAGCAGTTCTTC. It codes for CASSQVAGGTYNEQFF.

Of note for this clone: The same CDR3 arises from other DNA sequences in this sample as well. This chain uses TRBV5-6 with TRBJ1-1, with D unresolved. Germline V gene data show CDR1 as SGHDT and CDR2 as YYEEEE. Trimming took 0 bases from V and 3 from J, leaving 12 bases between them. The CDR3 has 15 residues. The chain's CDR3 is CASSLAWGGYTEAFF. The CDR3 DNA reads TGTGCCAGCAGCTTGGCGTGGGGAGGGTACACTGAAGCTTTCTTT.

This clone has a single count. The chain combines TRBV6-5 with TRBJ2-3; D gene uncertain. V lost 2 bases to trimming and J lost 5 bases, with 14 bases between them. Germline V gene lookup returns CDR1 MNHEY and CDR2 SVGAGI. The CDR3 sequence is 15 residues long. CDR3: CASSYLGFSGDTQYF. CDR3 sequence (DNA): TGTGCCAGCAGTTACCTGGGATTCAGTGGAGATACGCAGTATTTT.

CDR3 in DNA: TGTGCCAGCAGTGAAAGGGGAGCGTACCTGTACGAGCAGTACTTC. The encoded protein is CASSERGAYLYEQYF. The chain links TRBV6-1 to TRBJ2-7; D might be TRBD1 or TRBD2, each matching 5 bases. The CDR3 length is 15 residues. The germline CDR1 and CDR2 sequences are MNHNS and SASEGT. The germline V and J ends were trimmed by 2 bases and 4 bases, with 15 bases remaining between them.

As DNA, the CDR3 is TGTGCCAGCAGGGCGGGACTAGCAGATTACAATGAGCAGTTCTTC. It encodes CASRAGLADYNEQFF. This chain links TRBV13 with TRBJ2-1; 9 bases are shared with TRBD2. The junction had 7 bases not matched to a gene; V was cut back by 6 bases and J by 4 bases. Germline CDR1 and CDR2: PRHDT and FYEKMQ (reference sequence). This CDR3 has 15 residues. Together with reference TRBV13 and TRBJ2-1, the CDR3 gives the full variable domain: AAGVIQSPRHLIKEKRETATLKCYPIPRHDTVYWYQQGPGQDPQFLISFYEKMQSDKGSIPDRFSAQQFSDYHSELNMSSLELGDSALYFCASRAGLADYNEQFFGPGTRLTVL.